Below, 2 T cell receptor beta chains from the same sample are listed, as sequenced in a study of sequential checkpoint blockade in melanoma. Profiled with immunoSEQ multiplex PCR; TCRdb holds only in-frame clones, not every one. The sample records more than 15,000 clones, about 70% being singletons. Regarding treatment: randomized to nivolumab then ipilimumab (arm A) or the reverse (arm B). This specimen was CD8+ T cells sorted from blood (inferred from file names), taken from a patient given nivolumab and ipilimumab in sequence. The receptor source for this set is a human donor with melanoma.

V and J are TRBV7-9 and TRBJ1-2; D call uncertain. The CDR3 runs to 12 residues. Deletions cut 5 bases from V and 8 bases from J, with 12 bases between. Looked up from germline, CDR1 is SEHNR and CDR2 is FQNEAQ (reference sequence). The CDR3: CASSLGEGGYTF. The CDR3 bases are TGTGCCAGCAGCCTCGGGGAGGGAGGCTACACCTTC.

This CDR3 is CASSVEGSGIQETQYF. CDR3 nucleotides: TGTGCCAGCAGCGTAGAGGGGTCCGGTATCCAAGAGACCCAGTACTTC. This rearrangement joins TRBV9 to TRBJ2-5, with D possibly being TRBD1 (5 bases). CDR3 length equals 16 residues. Looked up from germline, CDR1 is SGDLS and CDR2 is YYNGEE. V was clipped by 0 bases and J by 1 base, with 13 bases between them.